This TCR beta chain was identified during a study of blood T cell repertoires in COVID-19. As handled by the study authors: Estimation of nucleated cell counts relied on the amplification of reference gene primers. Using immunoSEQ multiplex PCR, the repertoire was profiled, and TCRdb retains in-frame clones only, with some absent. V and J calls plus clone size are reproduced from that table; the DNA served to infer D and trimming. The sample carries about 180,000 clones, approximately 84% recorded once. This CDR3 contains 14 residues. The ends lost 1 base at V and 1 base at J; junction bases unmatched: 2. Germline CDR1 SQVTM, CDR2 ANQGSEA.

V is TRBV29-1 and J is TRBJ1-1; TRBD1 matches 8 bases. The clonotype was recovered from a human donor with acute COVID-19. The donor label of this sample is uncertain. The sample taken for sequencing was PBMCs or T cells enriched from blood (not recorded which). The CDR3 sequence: CSVEGTGSNTEAFF. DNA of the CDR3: TGCAGCGTTGAAGGGACAGGGTCGAACACTGAAGCTTTCTTT.